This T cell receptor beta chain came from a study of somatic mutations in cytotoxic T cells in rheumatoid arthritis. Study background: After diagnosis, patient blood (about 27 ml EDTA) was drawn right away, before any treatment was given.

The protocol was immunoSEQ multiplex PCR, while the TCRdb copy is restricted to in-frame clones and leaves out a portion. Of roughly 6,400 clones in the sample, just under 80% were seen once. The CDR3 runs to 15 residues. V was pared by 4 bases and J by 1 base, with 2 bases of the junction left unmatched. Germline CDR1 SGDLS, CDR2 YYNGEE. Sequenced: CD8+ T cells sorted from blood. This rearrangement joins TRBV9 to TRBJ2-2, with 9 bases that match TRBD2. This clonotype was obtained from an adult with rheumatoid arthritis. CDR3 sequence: CASSISGGNTGELFF. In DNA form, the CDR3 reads TGTGCCAGCAGCATTAGCGGGGGGAACACCGGGGAGCTGTTTTTT.